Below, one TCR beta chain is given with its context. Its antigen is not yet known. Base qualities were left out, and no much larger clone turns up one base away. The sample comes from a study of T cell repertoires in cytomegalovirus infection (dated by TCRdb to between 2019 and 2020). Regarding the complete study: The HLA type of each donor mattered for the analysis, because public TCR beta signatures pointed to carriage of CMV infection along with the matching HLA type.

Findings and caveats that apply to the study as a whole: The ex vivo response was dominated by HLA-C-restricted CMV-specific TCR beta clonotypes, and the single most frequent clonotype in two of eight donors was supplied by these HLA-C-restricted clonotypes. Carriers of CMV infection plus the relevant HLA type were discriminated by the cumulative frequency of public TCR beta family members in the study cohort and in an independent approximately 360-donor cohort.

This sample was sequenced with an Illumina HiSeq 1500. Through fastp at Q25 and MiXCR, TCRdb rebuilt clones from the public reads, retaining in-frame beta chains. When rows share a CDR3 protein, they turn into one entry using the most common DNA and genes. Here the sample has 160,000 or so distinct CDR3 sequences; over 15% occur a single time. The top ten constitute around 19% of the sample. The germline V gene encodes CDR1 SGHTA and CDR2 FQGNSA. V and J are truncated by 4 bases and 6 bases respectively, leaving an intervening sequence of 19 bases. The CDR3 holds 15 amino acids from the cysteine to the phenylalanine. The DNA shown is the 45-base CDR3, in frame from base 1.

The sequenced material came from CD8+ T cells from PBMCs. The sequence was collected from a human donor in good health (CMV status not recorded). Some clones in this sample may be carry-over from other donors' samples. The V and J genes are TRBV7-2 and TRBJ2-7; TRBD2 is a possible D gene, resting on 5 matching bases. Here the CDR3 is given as CASSSRLPHRGEQYF. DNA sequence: TGTGCCAGCAGCTCCCGACTACCCCACCGGGGCGAGCAGTACTTC.